The subject of this entry is one T cell receptor (beta chain). This sample was included in a study of blood T cell repertoires in COVID-19. On the study more broadly: The United States, Italy and Spain supplied acute and convalescent COVID-19 samples. Nucleic acid was either cDNA or gDNA, and it came from T cells, B-cell-depleted T cells, or PBMCs.

As originally analysed: Amplified reference gene primers provided the basis for estimating nucleated cell counts. Method: immunoSEQ multiplex PCR; TCRdb's copy keeps in-frame clones and lacks some. That table is the source of V, J and clone size, and D and trimming were worked out from the DNA. This table holds about 35,000 clones, about four fifths found once. The germline CDR1 and CDR2 sequences are MNHEY and SVGAGI. This CDR3 region has 14 residues. Trimming took off 4 bases at V and 0 bases at J, with 10 bases between the two ends. The clonotype was recovered from a man in his fifties or sixties with acute or convalescent COVID-19. The chain joins TRBV6-5 to TRBJ2-7; possible D gene TRBD1, 6 bases. Input material: peripheral blood. The CDR3 is CASSSDRSSYEQYF. The CDR3 nucleotides read TGTGCCAGCAGTTCGGACAGAAGCTCCTACGAGCAGTACTTC.